A selection of T cell receptor beta chains follows, all from one sample in a study of beta chain features in type 1 diabetes. TCRdb keeps only in-frame clones here, not all; method: immunoSEQ multiplex PCR. This sample has over 200,000 clones; about 11% occur once, and the top ten carry around 0.015%. Sequencing used naive CD4+ T cells from blood. The receptor source for this set is a man aged 25 to 40 with type 1 diabetes. Each CDR3 is given with its conserved first and last residue. A D gene is named only where the DNA matches it firmly. For some rows the clone size is stated as once, few or many, or as a class when expanded; others skip it.

TRBV5-4	TRBJ1-5	TRBD1	few	CASSSGQGYQPQHF	TGTGCCAGCAGCTCGGGACAGGGTTATCAGCCCCAGCATTTT
TRBV28	TRBJ2-7	.	.	CASSFGGPSSYEQYF	TGTGCCAGCAGTTTCGGGGGACCGAGCTCCTACGAGCAGTACTTC
TRBV19	TRBJ2-1	.	.	CASSVRLSSYNEQFF	TGTGCCAGTAGTGTCCGCCTTAGCTCCTACAATGAGCAGTTCTTC
TRBV15	TRBJ1-5	.	.	CATSRDRGIEPQHF	TGTGCCACCAGCAGAGATCGGGGGATTGAGCCCCAGCATTTT
TRBV6-1	TRBJ2-7	.	.	CASSEVRGPYEQYF	TGTGCCAGCAGTGAAGTTCGGGGTCCCTACGAGCAGTACTTC
TRBV7-9	TRBJ1-2	.	few	CASSLGGHGYTF	TGTGCCAGCAGCTTAGGGGGGCATGGCTACACCTTC
TRBV4-3	TRBJ2-5	TRBD1	.	CASSQGQGYQETQYF	TGCGCCAGCAGCCAAGGACAGGGCTACCAAGAGACCCAGTACTTC
TRBV7-9	TRBJ1-4	TRBD1	.	CASSQRTGDGEKLFF	TGTGCCAGCAGCCAACGGACAGGGGACGGCGAAAAACTGTTTTTT
TRBV7-9	TRBJ2-7	TRBD2	few	CASSRGDSYYEQYF	TGTGCCAGCAGCCGGGGGGACTCATACTACGAGCAGTACTTC
TRBV29-1	TRBJ1-1	TRBD1	.	CSVATSGTGGPRWAFF	TGCAGCGTTGCTACCTCCGGGACAGGGGGCCCACGGTGGGCTTTCTTT
TRBV11-2	TRBJ2-2	.	few	CASSLLRGDPYTGELFF	TGTGCCAGCAGCTTGTTGCGGGGCGATCCCTACACCGGGGAGCTGTTTTTT
TRBV19	TRBJ2-3	.	.	CASSSLDTQYF	TGTGCCAGTAGTTCATTAGATACGCAGTATTTT
TRBV28	TRBJ2-2	TRBD2	.	CASSRAGEAGELFF	TGTGCCAGCAGTCGAGCGGGGGAGGCCGGGGAGCTGTTTTTT
TRBV21-1	TRBJ2-7	.	few	CASSNYGDEQYF	TGTGCCAGCAGCAACTACGGGGACGAGCAGTACTTC
TRBV18	TRBJ1-1	TRBD1	few	CASSPTDRLPNTEAFF	TGTGCCAGCTCACCTACGGACAGGCTCCCGAACACTGAAGCTTTCTTT
TRBV6-5	TRBJ2-7	TRBD1	.	CASSSPGQGGYEQYF	TGTGCCAGCAGTTCCCCGGGACAGGGGGGTTACGAGCAGTACTTC
TRBV9	TRBJ2-3	.	few	CASSVRRGHTDTQYF	TGTGCCAGCAGCGTCAGGAGGGGGCACACAGATACGCAGTATTTT
TRBV5-1	TRBJ2-3	TRBD1	.	CASSLAGQDTDTQYF	TGCGCCAGCAGCTTGGCCGGACAGGACACAGATACGCAGTATTTT
TRBV30	TRBJ2-4	.	.	CAWSVGGSKNIQYF	TGTGCCTGGAGTGTAGGGGGTTCTAAAAACATTCAGTACTTC
TRBV7-3	TRBJ2-2	.	few	CASSPGAGELFF	TGTGCCAGCAGCCCTGGGGCTGGGGAGCTGTTTTTT
TRBV7-9	TRBJ2-7	TRBD1	few	CASSRGTVLRVQYF	TGTGCCAGCAGCCGAGGGACAGTCCTAAGGGTGCAGTACTTC
TRBV10-3	TRBJ2-7	TRBD1	few	CAIRSTGGEQYF	TGTGCCATCAGAAGCACAGGGGGCGAGCAGTACTTC
TRBV6-6	TRBJ2-3	.	few	CASSPDRKRTDTQYF	TGTGCCAGCAGCCCTGACAGAAAACGCACAGATACGCAGTATTTT
TRBV2	TRBJ2-1	TRBD1	.	CASFLDRDNEQFF	TGTGCCAGCTTCCTAGACAGGGACAATGAGCAGTTCTTC
TRBV6-6	TRBJ1-1	.	.	CASSSGRNTEAFF	TGTGCCAGCAGCTCGGGAAGGAACACTGAAGCTTTCTTT
TRBV12-5	TRBJ2-1	.	few	CASGWASFEQFF	TGTGCTAGTGGCTGGGCGTCGTTTGAGCAGTTCTTC
TRBV29-1	TRBJ2-7	.	.	CSSRTDSYEQYF	TGCAGCTCTCGGACAGACTCCTACGAGCAGTACTTC
TRBV4-3	TRBJ2-1	TRBD2	.	CASSQDRGGGQFF	TGCGCCAGCAGCCAAGATCGGGGCGGGGGGCAGTTCTTC
TRBV25-1	TRBJ1-2	.	few	CASGQGAGYGYTF	TGTGCCAGCGGGCAGGGTGCCGGCTATGGCTACACCTTC
TRBV7-2	TRBJ2-3	TRBD2	.	CASSLAGTSGGADTQYF	TGTGCCAGCAGCTTAGCCGGGACTAGCGGGGGGGCTGATACGCAGTATTTT
TRBV19	TRBJ2-7	TRBD1	few	CASSTRPGTESYEQYF	TGTGCCAGTAGTACCCGCCCCGGGACAGAATCCTACGAGCAGTACTTC
TRBV5-4	TRBJ2-2	.	once	CASSPQQAANTGELFF	TGTGCCAGCAGCCCACAACAGGCCGCGAACACCGGGGAGCTGTTTTTT
TRBV27	TRBJ2-1	.	few	CASSFLGGSYNEQFF	TGTGCCAGCAGTTTCCTCGGGGGATCCTACAATGAGCAGTTCTTC
TRBV7-2	TRBJ2-2	TRBD2	few	CASSIAGAPTGELFF	TGTGCCAGCAGTATAGCGGGGGCCCCCACCGGGGAGCTGTTTTTT
TRBV7-9	TRBJ1-6	TRBD1	few	CASSLRTGAFPLHF	TGTGCCAGCAGCCTAAGGACAGGGGCCTTCCCCCTCCACTTT
TRBV18	TRBJ1-1	.	few	CASSPQGQNTEAFF	TGTGCCAGCTCACCACAAGGACAGAACACTGAAGCTTTCTTT
TRBV9	TRBJ1-4	.	few	CASSEGATEKLFF	TGTGCCAGCAGCGAAGGGGCCACTGAAAAACTGTTTTTT
TRBV6-5	TRBJ1-2	TRBD1	.	CASSDAGTAYGYTF	TGTGCCAGCAGTGACGCCGGGACAGCATATGGCTACACCTTC
TRBV4-1	TRBJ2-5	TRBD1	few	CASSKGQGSRGTQYF	TGCGCCAGCAGCAAAGGACAGGGAAGCCGTGGGACCCAGTACTTC
TRBV4-3	TRBJ1-1	.	.	CASSLRGITEAFF	TGCGCCAGCAGCCTACGAGGGATTACTGAAGCTTTCTTT
TRBV30	TRBJ1-5	.	few	CAWSVLENQPQHF	TGTGCCTGGAGTGTACTGGAGAATCAGCCCCAGCATTTT
TRBV2	TRBJ2-1	.	.	CASSAQRGSYNEQFF	TGTGCCAGCAGCGCTCAAAGGGGCTCCTACAATGAGCAGTTCTTC
TRBV11-2	TRBJ2-1	TRBD2	.	CASSSSGVSYNEQFF	TGTGCCAGCAGCTCGAGCGGGGTCTCCTACAATGAGCAGTTCTTC
TRBV11-2	TRBJ1-1	.	.	CASSLGPNRAFF	TGTGCCAGCAGCTTAGGGCCAAATCGAGCTTTCTTT
TRBV11-2	TRBJ2-3	.	few	CASSSLLGAADTQYF	TGTGCCAGCAGCAGCCTTTTAGGAGCCGCAGATACGCAGTATTTT
TRBV20-1	TRBJ1-4	.	few	CSANTGNKLFF	TGCAGTGCTAATACCGGGAATAAACTGTTTTTT
TRBV5-1	TRBJ2-7	TRBD2	.	CASSPNAGGGEQYF	TGCGCCAGCAGCCCTAACGCGGGGGGAGGCGAGCAGTACTTC
TRBV28	TRBJ1-4	.	.	CASSLGQFNEKLFF	TGTGCCAGCAGTTTAGGGCAGTTTAATGAAAAACTGTTTTTT
TRBV7-3	TRBJ1-4	TRBD1	.	CASSQTGGREKLFF	TGTGCCAGCAGCCAGACAGGGGGCCGGGAAAAACTGTTTTTT
TRBV19	TRBJ2-5	.	.	CASSSDQETQYF	TGTGCCAGTAGTAGCGACCAAGAGACCCAGTACTTC
TRBV28	TRBJ2-7	.	few	CASMEQAIYEQYF	TGTGCCAGCATGGAACAGGCTATCTACGAGCAGTACTTC
TRBV5-4	TRBJ2-3	.	.	CASSFSRAISTDTQYF	TGTGCCAGCAGCTTCTCCAGGGCGATTAGCACAGATACGCAGTATTTT
TRBV30	TRBJ1-2	TRBD1	.	CAWIWDRYNGYTF	TGTGCCTGGATATGGGACAGATATAATGGCTACACCTTC
TRBV6-6	TRBJ2-7	TRBD1	few	CASSPRQGAYEQYF	TGTGCCAGCAGCCCTCGACAGGGGGCCTACGAGCAGTACTTC